This is a list of T cell receptor beta chains from one sample in a study of blood T cell repertoires in COVID-19. The data were produced by immunoSEQ multiplex PCR, yet TCRdb's version contains in-frame clones alone and is incomplete. Among a few hundred thousand clones listed, 75% to 90% were seen once. Sequencing was performed on PBMCs or T cells enriched from blood (not recorded which). These receptors were obtained from a woman aged 45-65 years who had recovered from COVID-19. CDR3s include the opening cysteine and the closing phenylalanine or tryptophan. Each record gives: clone size, J gene, V gene, D gene, CDR3 DNA, CDR3 protein. A D gene is named only where the DNA matches it firmly. Not every row has a clone size; where given, it reads once, few, many or a size class.

size: once; J: TRBJ2-7; V: TRBV30; D: NA; DNA: TGTGCCTGGAGTCCTACGTACTCCTACGAGCAGTACTTC; CDR3: CAWSPTYSYEQYF
size: NA; J: TRBJ2-7; V: TRBV5-1; D: TRBD2; DNA: TGCGCCAGCAGCTTGGCCCGGCTAGCGGGAGGATCCTACGAGCAGTACTTC; CDR3: CASSLARLAGGSYEQYF
size: once; J: TRBJ2-7; V: TRBV28; D: NA; DNA: TGTGCCAGCAGTTTATCCCAAGTTTGGACTGTCGGCGAGCAGTACTTC; CDR3: CASSLSQVWTVGEQYF
size: NA; J: TRBJ2-1; V: TRBV7-9; D: NA; DNA: TGTGCCAGCAGCTTAGTACAGGGAGACAATGAGCAGTTCTTC; CDR3: CASSLVQGDNEQFF
size: NA; J: TRBJ2-1; V: TRBV12-3/TRBV12-4; D: TRBD2; DNA: TGTGCCAGCAGTCGGGACTACCACAATGAGCAGTTCTTC; CDR3: CASSRDYHNEQFF
size: NA; J: TRBJ1-2; V: TRBV2; D: NA; DNA: TGTGCCAGCAGTGAAGCGGGCGGCTACACCTTC; CDR3: CASSEAGGYTF
size: NA; J: TRBJ1-2; V: TRBV5-4; D: NA; DNA: TGTGCCAGCAGCTTTGAGTGGGCGGGGGGTGGCTACACCTTC; CDR3: CASSFEWAGGGYTF
size: NA; J: TRBJ1-1; V: TRBV6-2/TRBV6-3; D: NA; DNA: TGTGCCAGCAGTTACTCATTAGATCACAGAAACACTGAAGCTTTCTTT; CDR3: CASSYSLDHRNTEAFF
size: NA; J: TRBJ1-2; V: TRBV19; D: TRBD1; DNA: TGTGCCAGTAGTTCTTCCGGGACAGCCTCCTATGGCTACACCTTC; CDR3: CASSSSGTASYGYTF
size: NA; J: TRBJ1-5; V: TRBV10-3; D: NA; DNA: TGTGCCATCAGTGAGTTCGAGGCAGTTAGCAATCAGCCCCAGCATTTT; CDR3: CAISEFEAVSNQPQHF
size: NA; J: TRBJ2-3; V: TRBV7-8; D: NA; DNA: TGTGCCAGCAGCGCACACATAGATACGCAGTATTTT; CDR3: CASSAHIDTQYF
size: NA; J: TRBJ1-4; V: TRBV5-5; D: TRBD1; DNA: TGTGCCAGCAGCTTGTCGGGACAGAATGAAAAACTGTTTTTT; CDR3: CASSLSGQNEKLFF
size: NA; J: TRBJ2-1; V: TRBV6-2/TRBV6-3; D: TRBD2; DNA: TGTGCCAGCAGTTACTCGGGGGGGGGACATGAGCAGTTCTTC; CDR3: CASSYSGGGHEQFF
size: NA; J: TRBJ2-6; V: TRBV4-1; D: TRBD1; DNA: TGCGCCAGCAGCCAGGGACAGGGCTCTGGGGCCAACGTCCTGACTTTC; CDR3: CASSQGQGSGANVLTF
size: NA; J: TRBJ2-5; V: TRBV25-1; D: TRBD1; DNA: TGTGCCAGCAGTGCGGGACAGGGGGCAAAGGAGACCCAGTACTTC; CDR3: CASSAGQGAKETQYF